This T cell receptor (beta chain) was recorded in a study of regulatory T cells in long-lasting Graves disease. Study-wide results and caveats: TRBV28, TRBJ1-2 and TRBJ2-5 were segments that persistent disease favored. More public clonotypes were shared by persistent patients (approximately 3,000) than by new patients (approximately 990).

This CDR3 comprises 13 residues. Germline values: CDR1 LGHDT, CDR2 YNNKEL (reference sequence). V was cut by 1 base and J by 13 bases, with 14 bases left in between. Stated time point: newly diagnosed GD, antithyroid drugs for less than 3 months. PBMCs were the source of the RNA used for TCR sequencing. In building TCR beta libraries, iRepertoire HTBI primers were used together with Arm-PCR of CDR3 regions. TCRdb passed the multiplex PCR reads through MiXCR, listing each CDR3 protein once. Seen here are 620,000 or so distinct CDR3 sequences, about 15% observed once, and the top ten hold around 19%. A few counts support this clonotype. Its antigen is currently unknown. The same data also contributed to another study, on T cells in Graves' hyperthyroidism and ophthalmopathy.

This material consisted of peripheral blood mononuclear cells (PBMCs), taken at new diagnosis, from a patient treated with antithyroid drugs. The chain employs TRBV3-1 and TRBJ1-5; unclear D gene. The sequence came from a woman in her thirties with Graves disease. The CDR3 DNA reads TGTGCCAGCAGCCAAGGTGTTCCCGGGCGTCAGCATTTT. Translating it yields CASSQGVPGRQHF.